These 28 T cell receptor beta chains originate from one sample sequenced in a study of T cells after posttransplantation cyclophosphamide. Method: immunoSEQ multiplex PCR; TCRdb's copy keeps in-frame clones and lacks some. Of fewer than 25,000 clones detected, 70% to 90% appear once; the ten largest clones hold about 8.2%. Control samples came 1 year after myeloablative marrow transplants with methotrexate plus calcineurin inhibitor. Sequenced here: PBMCs, sampled after an allogeneic stem cell transplant with a calcineurin inhibitor and methotrexate. The receptor source for this set is a female patient aged 50-65 years who received an allogeneic stem cell transplant from an unrelated donor, was CMV-positive, and had chronic GVHD only. The graft donor may be the source of some T cells.

The chain has TRBV5-1 and TRBJ1-1; D unclear. This CDR3 has 14 residues. V was pared by 0 bases and J by 3 bases, with 9 bases between. Germline V gives CDR1 SGHRS, CDR2 YFSETQ. The CDR3 spells CASSLGHQDTEAFF. The CDR3 coding sequence is TGCGCCAGCAGCTTGGGTCACCAGGACACTGAAGCTTTCTTT.

V usage is TRBV5-1 and J usage is TRBJ2-2; 10 bases map to TRBD2. The trim removed 3 bases at V and 5 bases at J, leaving 10 bases unmatched. CDR1 is SGHRS and CDR2 is YFSETQ in the germline V gene. This CDR3 has 17 amino acids. This chain's CDR3 is CASSWAPGTSVTGELFF. In DNA form, the CDR3 reads TGCGCCAGCAGCTGGGCCCCCGGGACTAGCGTTACCGGGGAGCTGTTTTTT.

V and J are TRBV11-3 and TRBJ2-1, with 13 bases fitting TRBD2. Trimming removed 1 base from V and 13 bases from J; junction bases left unmatched: 7. The CDR3 has 15 residues. CDR1 SGHNT and CDR2 YENEEA come from the germline V gene. This CDR3 is CASSLGGLAGSFQFF. In DNA form, the CDR3 reads TGTGCCAGCAGCTTAGGGGGACTAGCGGGGAGTTTTCAGTTCTTC.

This clone showed up just once. This sequence joins TRBV5-8 and TRBJ2-3; 11 nucleotides agree with TRBD2. J was trimmed by 5 bases and V by 6 bases; bases with no gene match: 2. Germline V lookup: CDR1 SGHTS, CDR2 YDEGEE. This CDR3 region has 13 residues. Here the CDR3 DNA reads TGTGCCAGCACGCTAGCGGGAGGAGATACGCAGTATTTT. It specifies CASTLAGGDTQYF.

The V gene is TRBV19, the J gene TRBJ2-3, with a possible D match to TRBD1 (6 bases). V gave up 3 bases and J gave up 4 bases, with 11 bases separating them. CDR1 is LNHDA and CDR2 is SQIVND in the germline V gene (reference sequence). CDR3 length: 14 residues. The CDR3 here is CASSIWSGADTQYF. In nucleotides, the CDR3 is TGTGCCAGTAGTATTTGGTCAGGGGCAGATACGCAGTATTTT.

The chain joins TRBV2 to TRBJ1-1; D not certain. Germline V CDR1 and CDR2: SNHLY, FYNNEI. Deletions cut 3 bases from V and 4 bases from J, with 12 bases between. The length of the CDR3 is 14 residues. The CDR3 here is CASSERGSGTEAFF. DNA for the CDR3: TGTGCCAGCAGTGAGCGGGGTTCGGGCACTGAAGCTTTCTTT.

In its sample, this clone was seen once. The rearrangement links TRBV7-9 to TRBJ2-3; D is possibly TRBD2 (6 bases). The V gene lost 7 bases and the J gene lost 1 base, with 15 bases spanning the gap. The CDR3 is 15 residues long. Germline CDR1 reads SEHNR; CDR2 reads FQNEAQ (reference sequence). The CDR3 bases are TGTGCCAGCAACCGGGACTCCGAGGGCACAGATACGCAGTATTTT. It is translated as CASNRDSEGTDTQYF.

This clone has a single count. The chain is built from TRBV4-1 and TRBJ2-7; D is perhaps TRBD1 (5 bases). Looked up from germline, CDR1 is MGHRA and CDR2 is YSYEKL. Trimming took off 6 bases at V and 6 bases at J, with 18 bases between the two ends. This CDR3 has 14 residues. The CDR3 DNA reads as TGCGCCAGCAGTGAAAAGGGGCCTCGCGGCGAGCAGTACTTC. This encodes CASSEKGPRGEQYF.

The chain uses TRBV2 and TRBJ2-5; 7 bases map to TRBD2. The CDR3 consists of 12 residues. Germline V gene lookup returns CDR1 SNHLY and CDR2 FYNNEI. The trim removed 9 bases at V and 4 bases at J, leaving 5 bases unmatched. The CDR3 reads CASLAGGETQYF. The CDR3 DNA reads TGTGCCAGTTTAGCGGGTGGAGAGACCCAGTACTTC.

The gene calls are TRBV7-3 and TRBJ2-3; 10 bases match TRBD2. Germline V gene lookup returns CDR1 SGHTA and CDR2 FQGTGA. This CDR3 is built from 15 residues. V shed 5 bases, J shed 2 bases, and the junction held 4 bases outside the gene matches. CDR3 nucleotides: TGTGCCAGCAGCACTAGCGGGACGACCACAGATACGCAGTATTTT. It encodes CASSTSGTTTDTQYF. Supplemented by reference TRBV7-3 and TRBJ2-3, the full variable domain reads GAGVSQTPSNKVTEKGKYVELRCDPISGHTALYWYRQSLGQGPEFLIYFQGTGAADDSGLPNDRFFAVRPEGSVSTLKIQRTERGDSAVYLCASSTSGTTTDTQYFGPGTRLTVL.

The V call is TRBV15, the J call TRBJ1-5; perhaps TRBD1 as D (5 bases). V was pared by 3 bases and J by 4 bases, with 10 bases between. There are 14 residues in the CDR3. CDR1 and CDR2 from the germline V gene are LNHNV and YYDKDF (reference sequence). The CDR3, as DNA: TGTGCCACCAGCAGGGGGGGAGGGAATCAGCCCCAGCATTTT. Translation gives CATSRGGGNQPQHF.

The chain employs TRBV6-4 and TRBJ1-2; the D gene is possibly TRBD1 (6 bases). This CDR3 contains 16 residues. Trimming shortened V by 2 bases and J by 3 bases, and 16 bases separated the two germline ends. CDR1 is MRHNA and CDR2 is SNTAGT in the germline V gene. The CDR3: CASSDPRQVEDYGYTF. CDR3 sequence (DNA): TGTGCCAGCAGTGACCCTAGACAGGTGGAAGACTATGGCTACACCTTC.

This chain joins TRBV19 and TRBJ2-7; 8 bases agree with TRBD1. CDR3 size: 13 residues. CDR1 is LNHDA, CDR2 SQIVND, per germline (reference sequence). The V segment lost 4 bases and the J segment 4 bases; nucleotides outside the gene matches: 3. Here the CDR3 reads CASSKDREYEQYF. The CDR3 DNA reads TGTGCCAGTAGTAAGGACAGGGAATACGAGCAGTACTTC. The variable domain in full, with the rest retrieved from reference TRBV19 and TRBJ2-7, is DGGITQSPKYLFRKEGQNVTLSCEQNLNHDAMYWYRQDPGQGLRLIYYSQIVNDFQKGDIAEGYSVSREKKESFPLTVTSAQKNPTAFYLCASSKDREYEQYFGPGTRLTVT.

The rearrangement links TRBV25-1 to TRBJ2-1; 7 bases match TRBD2. The trim removed 5 bases at V and 2 bases at J, leaving 6 bases unmatched. Germline CDR1 is MGHDK and CDR2 is SYGVNS. CDR3 size: 15 residues. The CDR3 is CASSWDYFTYNEQFF. CDR3 in DNA: TGTGCCAGCAGTTGGGACTATTTCACCTACAATGAGCAGTTCTTC.

The chain combines TRBV7-9 with TRBJ2-3, with 7 bases matching TRBD1. Germline V lookup: CDR1 SEHNR, CDR2 FQNEAQ (reference sequence). The CDR3 runs to 14 residues. The J segment lost 4 bases and the V segment lost 5 bases, leaving 6 bases of the junction unmatched. CDR3 in amino acids: CASSPITGADTQYF. The CDR3, as DNA: TGTGCCAGCAGCCCAATTACAGGGGCAGATACGCAGTATTTT.

The V and J genes are TRBV13 and TRBJ2-7, with 10 nucleotides matching TRBD2. The CDR3 has 15 residues. Germline V gene data show CDR1 as PRHDT and CDR2 as FYEKMQ (reference sequence). The V and J ends lost 2 bases and 7 bases, in that order; junction bases with no gene match: 8. The CDR3 reads CASSLSGRAGGEQYF. DNA for the CDR3: TGTGCCAGCAGCTTAAGCGGGAGGGCCGGAGGAGAGCAGTACTTC.

V and J are TRBV11-2 and TRBJ2-7; D not certain. CDR3 length: 13 residues. Per germline, CDR1 SGHAT and CDR2 FQNNGV. V was trimmed by 5 bases and J by 3 bases, leaving 11 bases between them. CDR3 in DNA: TGTGCCAGCAGCCAGAGGAGAGGCTACGAGCAGTACTTC. Its translation: CASSQRRGYEQYF.

This rearrangement joins TRBV6-4 to TRBJ2-3; no clear D. Trimming shortened V by 0 bases and J by 6 bases, and 13 bases separated the two germline ends. The CDR3 extends over 15 amino acids. Germline CDR1 reads MRHNA; CDR2 reads SNTAGT. This chain's CDR3 is CASSDSNPATDTQYF. The DNA of the CDR3 is TGTGCCAGCAGTGACTCGAATCCTGCCACTGATACGCAGTATTTT.

The chain carries TRBV29-1 and TRBJ1-1; unclear D gene. The V gene's germline CDR1 is SQVTM and CDR2 ANQGSEA. The CDR3 runs to 10 residues. V lost 4 bases to trimming and J lost 10 bases, with 10 bases between them. CDR3: CSVGAPGAFF. The CDR3 nucleotides are TGCAGCGTTGGCGCCCCAGGAGCTTTCTTT.

The chain joins TRBV6-1 to TRBJ2-5; TRBD1 matches at 9 bases. The CDR3 is made up of 17 amino acids. With V trimmed by 2 bases and J by 7 bases, 14 bases remained unmatched. Per the germline V gene, CDR1 is MNHNS and CDR2 is SASEGT. In DNA, the CDR3 is TGTGCCAGCAGTGAATCGGGGACAGGGTCTTTAGGGGGGACCCAGTACTTC. The encoded protein is CASSESGTGSLGGTQYF.

This sequence joins TRBV6-5 and TRBJ1-2; 7 bases map to TRBD1. Germline V gives CDR1 MNHEY, CDR2 SVGAGI. With V trimmed by 11 bases and J by 6 bases, 9 bases remained unmatched. The CDR3 spans 12 residues. The CDR3 loop is CACGTELNGYTF. CDR3 in DNA: TGTGCCTGCGGGACAGAGCTCAATGGCTACACCTTC.

This chain joins TRBV5-1 and TRBJ2-7; D possibly corresponds to TRBD1 (5 bases). V was shortened by 0 bases and J by 2 bases, with 12 bases between the two germline ends. Germline CDR1 is SGHRS and CDR2 is YFSETQ. The CDR3 is 15 residues long. Here the CDR3 reads CASSLGQPGTYEQYF. The CDR3 nucleotides are TGCGCCAGCAGCTTGGGACAGCCCGGTACCTACGAGCAGTACTTC.

The V and J genes are TRBV18 and TRBJ1-1; D remains unclear. The CDR3 spans 11 residues. The V gene's germline CDR1 is KGHSH and CDR2 LQKENI. The V and J ends lost 1 base and 8 bases respectively, with 5 bases between them. The CDR3 sequence is CASSPQLEAFF. CDR3 DNA: TGTGCCAGCTCACCACAGCTGGAAGCTTTCTTT.

The chain has TRBV10-2 and TRBJ2-7, with a possible D match to TRBD1 (7 bases). CDR3 length: 15 amino acids. Per the germline V gene, CDR1 is WSHSY and CDR2 is SAAADI. The V and J ends lost 3 bases and 5 bases respectively, with 17 bases between them. The CDR3 nucleotides read TGCGCCAGCAGTGACCGCGGGAACAGGGGCAACGAGCAGTACTTC. It is translated as CASSDRGNRGNEQYF.

The J gene is TRBJ1-4, the V gene TRBV5-6; D gene unclear. Germline V gene data show CDR1 as SGHDT and CDR2 as YYEEEE. The CDR3 covers 15 residues. V was clipped by 3 bases and J by 4 bases, with 13 bases between them. In DNA form, the CDR3 reads TGTGCCAGCAGCTCCGGGAGGCGTCATAATGAAAAACTGTTTTTT. Its translation is CASSSGRRHNEKLFF.

The gene calls are TRBV7-9 and TRBJ2-1, with 10 nucleotides matching TRBD2. Germline trimming cut 5 bases from V and 3 bases from J; bases unmatched to any gene: 4. Germline V gives CDR1 SEHNR, CDR2 FQNEAQ (reference sequence). This CDR3 contains 15 residues. The CDR3 protein is CASSTTSGFYNEQFF. The CDR3 nucleotides read TGTGCCAGCAGCACGACTAGCGGGTTCTACAATGAGCAGTTCTTC.

This chain uses TRBV21-1 with TRBJ2-1; the table's D call, TRBD2, has no DNA check behind it. TRBV21-1 is an annotated pseudogene. The CDR3 contains 16 residues. The CDR3 nucleotides are TGTGCCAGCAGCAAAATTCCAGCGGGACCCTACAATGAGCAGTTCTTC. As protein: CASSKIPAGPYNEQFF.

The chain links TRBV9 to TRBJ2-3; D remains ambiguous. Trimming left V 1 base short and J 2 bases short, with 14 bases between. CDR1 is SGDLS, CDR2 YYNGEE, per germline. The CDR3 extends over 16 amino acids. The CDR3 region is CASSVHPDLITDTQYF. The CDR3 DNA reads as TGTGCCAGCAGCGTACATCCAGACTTAATCACAGATACGCAGTATTTT.